This T cell receptor (beta chain) was obtained from a study of T cell responses to AZD1222 COVID-19 vaccine (dated by TCRdb to the early 2020s). In the study overall: TCR sequencing covered 230 to 250 trial participants: 207 given two doses of AZD1222 and approximately 26 given two doses of MenACWY control vaccine. Trial participants were enrolled into age subgroups of 18-55, 56-69 and 70-plus years, which contained roughly 150, 30 and 60 TCR-sequenced participants, respectively. Overall study outcomes, separate from this receptor: The 56-69-year group was small, and its depth increase did not reach significance, likely because of low power. Participants were mostly white British and included more females than males, and it was suggested by the authors that clonal diversity may have been underestimated. Only five or six AZD1222 recipients were SARS-CoV-2 seropositive at baseline, limiting conclusions about previously exposed vaccinees. No day 14 peak-response samples were available, so repertoires were characterized only after the peak T cell response. After two AZD1222 doses, both the breadth and the depth of spike-specific TCRs were significantly higher than at day 0 and than in MenACWY recipients. Vaccine-associated CD4 TCRs spanned the whole spike protein, with dominant responses in regions 160-218 and 743-854. Epitopes outside the regions mutated in the B.1.351 and B.1.1.7 variants were reportedly recognized by nearly half of the unique spike-specific TCRs.

What the time point label conveys for this sample: about 28 days (+/-7) after the second vaccine dose. The treatment or condition label corresponds to: meningococcal conjugate vaccine given as trial control. The vaccinee samples were drawn from two UK trials, COV001 and COV002, one of which was a single-blind randomized controlled phase 2/3 trial testing AZD1222 (ChAdOx1 nCoV-19) in healthy adults. Trial participant PBMC samples were collected at day 0 and day 28 after the second dose for TCRbeta chain sequencing. A remark on this clone: Its antigen specificity is not known. Per-base qualities were not stored, and no clone one base away is much larger.

The CDR3 regions of human TCRbeta chains were subjected to immunosequencing. The study's processing was this. TCRs in the repertoires were compared against a reference library of SARS-CoV-2-specific TCRs that had been generated with the MIRA antigen-specificity platform. Breadth was defined as the fraction of unique TCRs that were SARS-CoV-2-associated, and depth was defined as the fraction of total T cells that were SARS-CoV-2-associated. Using the MIRA data, each spike-specific TCR was mapped to the spike region that the TCR reacts to and placed in a CD4 or CD8 class. Log10-transformed breadth and depth values were compared by one-way ANOVA with Sidak's multiple comparisons tests. Not all clones reach the TCRdb copy of this immuneACCESS table, which keeps in-frame sequences only. Checked studies attribute under half of the gap to unresolved V genes and leave the rest unexplained. V, J and clone size were drawn from that table, and D and trimming were deduced from the DNA. This sample holds around 210,000 clones; approximately 94% were observed only once. About 1.5% of the sample goes to the ten largest clones.

Trimming at the junction amounts to 3 bases on V and 5 bases on J, and the germline ends lie 17 bases apart. The CDR3, cysteine through phenylalanine, is 15 amino acids long. Of all the DNA, just the CDR3 is kept, 45 bases in frame from base 1. The CDR1 and CDR2 encoded by the germline V gene are SNHLY and FYNNEI. The chain was built from TRBV2 and TRBJ2-7, and the D gene may be TRBD2, 7 bases matching. This specimen consisted of peripheral blood, obtained 28 days after the second dose of the MenACWY control vaccine. This clonotype was obtained from an adult who received the MenACWY meningococcal vaccine as a control. At the DNA level, the sequence is TGTGCCAGCAGTGACAGGCGGGGGCTACATGACGAGCAGTACTTC. This encodes CASSDRRGLHDEQYF.